The clone carrying this TCR beta chain has only a few counts. Donors with ophthalmopathy: moderate-to-severe activity, CAS ≥3, NOSPECS ≥4, duration under 3 months. These data come from a study of Graves' ophthalmopathy and Graves' hyperthyroidism. V lost 11 bases and J 2 bases, leaving 12 bases between the germline ends. Germline values: CDR1 SEHNR, CDR2 FQNEAQ (reference sequence). The CDR3 contains 13 residues. RNA transcripts were the template, and TCR beta CDR3 regions were amplified from them. HTBI-primed first-round RT-PCR preceded second-round multiplex PCR. TCRdb reanalysed the multiplex PCR reads using MiXCR and keeps one entry per CDR3 protein. The repertoire has approximately 700,000 distinct CDR3 sequences, 40% of them found once; the top ten carry 40% to 45%.

This rearrangement joins TRBV7-9 to TRBJ2-2; D possibly uses TRBD1 or TRBD2 (5 bases each). Sequenced input: peripheral blood. This receptor was taken from an adult man with Graves' ophthalmopathy. This CDR3 is CAWRTSNTGELFF. For the CDR3, the DNA is TGTGCCTGGAGGACAAGTAACACCGGGGAGCTGTTTTTT.